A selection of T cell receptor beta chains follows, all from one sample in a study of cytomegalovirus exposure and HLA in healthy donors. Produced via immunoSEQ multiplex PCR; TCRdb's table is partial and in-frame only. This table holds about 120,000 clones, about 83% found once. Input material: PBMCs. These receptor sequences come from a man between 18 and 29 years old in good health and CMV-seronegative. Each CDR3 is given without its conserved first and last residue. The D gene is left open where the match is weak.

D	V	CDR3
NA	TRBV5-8	ASSFHRVSVVDTQY
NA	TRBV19	ASSPFPTNEKLF
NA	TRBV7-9	ASSPGVSNQPQH
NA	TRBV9	ASSVVGASTDTQY
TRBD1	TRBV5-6	ASSRTPGQGKNEQF
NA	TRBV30	AWSVQGPGYT
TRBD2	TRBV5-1	ASSLVPRREGGYEQY
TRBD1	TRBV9	ASSVGTGPGYEQY
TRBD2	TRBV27	ASKGLAGYNEQF
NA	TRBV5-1	ASSLGGGGKGTEAF
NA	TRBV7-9	ASSLGGMGDNEQF
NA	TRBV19	ASSIPGSSRREQF
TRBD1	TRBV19	ASSRTGAQETQY
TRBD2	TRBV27	ASRPELGEAGGETQY
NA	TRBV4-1	ASRGWGPYNEQF
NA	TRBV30	AWRRQREGGISYEQY
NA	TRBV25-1	ASSDGGTYEQY
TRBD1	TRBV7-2	ASSPGQGNYNEQF
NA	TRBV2	ASSASLPSRGNEQF
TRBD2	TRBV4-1	ASSLELAGGGYEQY
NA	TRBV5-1	ASSEPSPGNTIY
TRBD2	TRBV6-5	ASSPSGIREQF
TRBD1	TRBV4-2	ASSDHRQGNSNQPQH
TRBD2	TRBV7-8	ASSLSAGGRVGQY
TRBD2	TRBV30	AWTSGRAIYEQY
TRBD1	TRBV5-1	ASSPGQGSSREQY
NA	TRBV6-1	ASSVDRSYEQY
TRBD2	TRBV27	ASSLLGLAGGTYNEQF
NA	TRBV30	AWSVPQGAYEQY
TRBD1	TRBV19	ASSITGGDYGYT
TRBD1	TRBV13	ASSPHLPGQGFSYGYT
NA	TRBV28	ASLTGRFYNEQF
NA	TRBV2	ASHGAGRLSNQPQH
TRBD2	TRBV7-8	ASSFTASGGALSGELF
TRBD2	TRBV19	ASSIPGPGGLNEQF
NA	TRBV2	ASSTRLGDTDTQY
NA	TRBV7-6	ASSLVSLGDTQY
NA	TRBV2	ASSELTGNQPQH
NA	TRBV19	ASSQEGSRGYT
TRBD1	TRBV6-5	ASSYLYRGTEAF